This T cell receptor (beta chain) was sequenced in a study of T cells after yellow fever vaccination. The wider study: The authors prepared low-cell-number fractions using SMART-Seq v4 Ultra Low Input.

TCRdb reprocessed the 5' RACE reads via MiXCR and lists one record per CDR3 protein. This sample yields about 220,000 distinct CDR3 sequences, of which approximately 3.3% are seen a single time; roughly 3.2% belongs to the top ten. The sample holds many counts of this clonotype. This sequence was found in a man aged 18 to 29 who received the YFV17D yellow fever vaccine. The sequencing used CD4+ T cells sorted from PBMCs, collected 10 days after the yellow fever booster vaccination.

CDR3 region: CASSLFLGSGRETQYF. CDR3 in DNA: TGCGCCAGCAGCTTGTTTCTCGGTAGCGGTAGAGAGACCCAGTACTTC. The chain carries TRBV5-1 and TRBJ2-5, with D maybe TRBD2 (6 bases). This CDR3 is 16 amino acids long. Germline V CDR1 and CDR2: SGHRS, YFSETQ. The V end lost 1 base, the J end lost 4 bases, and 17 bases lay between the germline ends.